These 31 T cell receptor beta chains were sequenced from one sample in a study of T cells in Graves' hyperthyroidism and ophthalmopathy (dated 2019 in TCRdb). The library was obtained by multiplex PCR. Sequencing took place on an Illumina HiSeq 2000. TCR beta CDR3 regions were amplified from RNA transcripts. The first round of RT-PCR for the TCR CDR3 was performed with the HTBI primer set and the Qiagen OneStep RT-PCR kit. TCRdb passed the public sequencing reads through fastp at Q25 and MiXCR, retaining productive beta sequences. When rows share a CDR3 protein, they turn into one entry using the most common DNA and genes. Recorded for this sample are under 350,000 distinct CDR3 sequences; 18% of them occurred a single time. Of the sample, approximately 49% is held by the ten largest clones. Sequencing was carried out using blood. The origin of the receptors is a woman in her fifties or sixties with Graves' hyperthyroidism.

This clonotype was seen a few times. V is TRBV9 and J is TRBJ2-3, with TRBD2 identical over 8 bases. CDR1 is SGDLS and CDR2 is YYNGEE in the germline V gene. V was pared by 3 bases and J by 2 bases, with 5 bases of the junction left unmatched. CDR3 size: 15 residues. The CDR3 is CASSEAGGLTDTQYF. CDR3 bases: TGTGCCAGCAGCGAGGCGGGGGGTCTCACAGATACGCAGTATTTT.

The chain combines TRBV27 with TRBJ2-3, with 11 bases lining up with TRBD2. Germline CDR1 MNHEY, CDR2 SMNVEV (reference sequence). Trimming removed 6 bases from V and 2 bases from J; junction bases left unmatched: 7. The CDR3 has 16 residues. Here the CDR3 DNA reads TGTGCCAGCAGATACCGACTAGCGGGGATCACAGATACGCAGTATTTT. It yields the protein CASRYRLAGITDTQYF.

The V gene is TRBV6-1, the J gene TRBJ2-1, with D possibly TRBD2 on 6 matching bases. V was shortened by 6 bases and J by 4 bases, with 22 bases between the two germline ends. This CDR3 is 17 amino acids long. Germline values: CDR1 MNHNS, CDR2 SASEGT. The CDR3 loop reads CASSRPSGTGPYNEQFF. The CDR3 DNA is TGTGCCAGCAGCCGCCCATCCGGGACTGGACCATACAATGAGCAGTTCTTC.

This clonotype was seen only a few times. A junction end diverges from the germline sequence, so it may reflect a read error. This chain uses TRBV13 with TRBJ2-3; D gene ambiguous. Germline V gene data show CDR1 as PRHDT and CDR2 as FYEKMQ (reference sequence). This CDR3 region has 12 residues. The CDR3 is CTSSLIRDTQYF. The CDR3 DNA reads TGTACCAGCAGCTTAATACGGGATACGCAGTATTTT.

This clonotype was observed a few times. V gene TRBV28 combines with J gene TRBJ1-5; D gene unclear. The CDR3 sequence is 15 residues long. Germline CDR1 is MDHEN and CDR2 is SYDVKM. V was pared by 6 bases and J by 0 bases, with 12 bases between. The CDR3 here is CASSRSSNSNQPQHF. The CDR3 region has the DNA TGTGCCAGCAGCCGCAGTTCGAATAGCAATCAGCCCCAGCATTTT.

This clonotype has ten or more counts. The rearrangement links TRBV30 to TRBJ2-1; 9 bases fit TRBD2. CDR3 size: 15 residues. CDR1 is GTSNPN, CDR2 SVGIG, per germline (reference sequence). Losses at the gene ends were 0 bases for V and 6 bases for J; bases not matched to a gene: 6. The CDR3 loop reads CAWSVQAGGPNEQFF. CDR3 sequence (DNA): TGTGCCTGGAGTGTACAGGCGGGAGGGCCCAATGAGCAGTTCTTC.

This sequence joins TRBV5-6 and TRBJ2-7; TRBD1 or TRBD2 may be the D gene (5 bases each). Germline lookup yields CDR1 SGHDT and CDR2 YYEEEE. The CDR3 spans 14 residues. The V gene lost 2 bases and the J gene lost 11 bases, with 20 bases spanning the gap. The chain's CDR3 is CASSLAPGTSAEYV. CDR3 nucleotides: TGTGCCAGCAGCTTAGCCCCCGGGACGTCGGCGGAGTACGTC.

This clonotype appeared a few times. This chain links TRBV25-1 with TRBJ2-1, with D possibly TRBD1 on 6 matching bases. Trimming stripped 6 bases from V and 7 bases from J, with 16 bases between. Germline V lookup: CDR1 MGHDK, CDR2 SYGVNS. The CDR3 covers 14 residues. The CDR3 sequence: CASRGASGMNEQFF. DNA for the CDR3: TGTGCCAGCAGGGGGGCCTCAGGGATGAATGAGCAGTTCTTC. The complete variable domain, with remaining parts taken from reference TRBV25-1 and TRBJ2-1, reads EADIYQTPRYLVIGTGKKITLECSQTMGHDKMYWYQQDPGMELHLIHYSYGVNSTEKGDLSSESTVSRIRTEHFPLTLESARPSHTSQYLCASRGASGMNEQFFGPGTRLTVL.

The V and J genes are TRBV19 and TRBJ1-2, with 11 nucleotides matching TRBD1. The CDR3 covers 15 residues. Germline V gene data show CDR1 as LNHDA and CDR2 as SQIVND (reference sequence). Losses at the gene ends were 5 bases for V and 3 bases for J; bases not matched to a gene: 5. The DNA of the CDR3 is TGTGCCAGTAGTGGGTGGACAGGGGGCGACTATGGCTACACCTTC. The encoded protein is CASSGWTGGDYGYTF.

This clonotype was counted at least ten times. This chain connects TRBV3-1 to TRBJ2-1, with TRBD2 identical over 13 bases. The CDR3 is made up of 15 amino acids. V shed 1 base and J 8 bases; nucleotides not matched to a gene: 2. The germline CDR1 and CDR2 sequences are LGHDT and YNNKEL (reference sequence). The CDR3 region has the DNA TGTGCCAGCAGCCAAGGGACTAGCGGGGGCTATGAGCAGTTCTTC. Amino acid sequence: CASSQGTSGGYEQFF.

This clonotype appeared many times. The chain couples TRBV6-1 to TRBJ1-2; D is perhaps TRBD1 (6 bases). Germline V gene sequence: CDR1 MNHNS, CDR2 SASEGT. The ends were cut back, 7 bases at V and 6 bases at J, with 9 bases in the middle. This CDR3 has 11 residues. CDR3: CASKGGHGYTF. The CDR3 region has the DNA TGTGCCAGCAAGGGGGGCCATGGCTACACCTTC.

This clonotype was detected ten times or more. The V and J genes are TRBV20-1 and TRBJ2-1; TRBD2 aligns across 10 bases. V was clipped by 4 bases and J by 10 bases; unmatched bases: 16. The CDR3 is made up of 16 amino acids. CDR1 and CDR2 (germline): DFQATT, SNEGSKA (reference sequence). In DNA, the CDR3 is TGCAGTGCTACGGGGGGTAGCGGGAGGAGGGGGGTCGAGCAGTTCTTC. Translation: CSATGGSGRRGVEQFF.

With regard to this clonotype: At one boundary the junction diverges from the germline segment, which might be a read error. The J gene is TRBJ2-1, the V gene TRBV6-1; no clear D gene. CDR3 length: 17 amino acids. Looked up from germline, CDR1 is MNHNS and CDR2 is SASEGT. In DNA, the CDR3 is TGTGCCAGTAGTGAAGGGATAGGGCCTAGCTCCTACAATGAGCAGTTCTTC. It encodes CASSEGIGPSSYNEQFF.

This clonotype turned up a few times. V usage is TRBV18 and J usage is TRBJ2-7; D ambiguous. Trimming left V 2 bases short and J 0 bases short, with 17 bases between. The germline V gene encodes CDR1 KGHSH and CDR2 LQKENI. This CDR3 is built from 17 residues. The CDR3 loop is CASSPVISISSSYEQYV. The CDR3 DNA reads as TGTGCCAGCTCACCAGTTATAAGCATTTCGAGCTCCTACGAGCAGTACGTC.

Only a few counts were recorded for this clonotype. This rearrangement joins TRBV12-3 or TRBV12-4 to TRBJ1-1, with D maybe TRBD1 (6 bases). V was pared by 5 bases and J by 9 bases, with 13 bases between. The CDR3 totals 12 residues. CDR3 nucleotide sequence: TGTGCCAGCAGTCCTAACAGGGAAAAAGCTTTCTTT. This encodes CASSPNREKAFF.

This clonotype occurred a few times. The V and J genes are TRBV7-4 and TRBJ1-5; perhaps TRBD1 as D (6 bases). The CDR3 sequence is 21 residues long. The V and J ends lost 3 bases and 5 bases respectively, with 32 bases between them. Germline CDR1 reads SGHVT; CDR2 reads SQSDAQ. The CDR3 DNA sequence: TGTGCCAGCAGCTTTTTACAGGGAAGGGATCACCGGGGCCTGGTAGATCAGCCCCAGCATTTT. Translating gives CASSFLQGRDHRGLVDQPQHF.

This chain connects TRBV6-1 to TRBJ1-1, with D possibly TRBD1 on 6 matching bases. The V gene lost 3 bases and the J gene lost 4 bases, with 12 bases spanning the gap. Looked up from germline, CDR1 is MNHNS and CDR2 is SASEGT. The CDR3 consists of 14 residues. CDR3 nucleotide sequence: TGTGCCAGCAGTGAGGAGGACAGTTTCACTGAAGCTTTCTTT. This gives the protein CASSEEDSFTEAFF.

The chain joins TRBV13 to TRBJ2-5; 10 bases align to TRBD1. Germline-derived CDR1 and CDR2 are PRHDT and FYEKMQ (reference sequence). Trimming at V came to 5 bases and at J to 5 bases, leaving 8 bases not matched to a gene. This CDR3 contains 15 residues. CDR3 nucleotide sequence: TGTGCCAGCAGCACCGTCGGACAGGGGGGGGAGACCCAGTACTTC. The encoded protein is CASSTVGQGGETQYF.

Many counts were recorded for this clonotype. The gene calls are TRBV11-1 and TRBJ1-1; D is unresolved. Germline values: CDR1 SGHAT, CDR2 FQDESV (reference sequence). This CDR3 is built from 12 residues. V was trimmed by 5 bases and J by 8 bases, leaving 12 bases between them. CDR3 nucleotide sequence: TGTGCCAGCAGCCACCGCTTCGGGGAAGCTTTCTTT. It codes for CASSHRFGEAFF.

This clonotype was seen many times. V gene TRBV30 combines with J gene TRBJ2-3; D may be TRBD2 (5 bases). V shed 3 bases and J shed 4 bases, with 11 bases lying between them. There are 13 residues in the CDR3. From germline, CDR1 is GTSNPN and CDR2 SVGIG (reference sequence). CDR3 loop: CAWRKEGADTQYF. The CDR3 DNA reads TGTGCCTGGAGAAAAGAGGGTGCAGATACGCAGTATTTT.

This clonotype was seen at least ten times. This chain uses TRBV4-1 with TRBJ2-5; D is uncertain. Germline loops: CDR1 MGHRA, CDR2 YSYEKL. Trimming pared 2 bases from V and 1 base from J, leaving 11 bases between. The CDR3 sequence is 15 residues long. CDR3: CASSQFPGSQETQYF. CDR3 bases: TGCGCCAGCAGCCAATTTCCGGGCAGCCAAGAGACCCAGTACTTC.

This clonotype was found a few times. The chain joins TRBV5-1 to TRBJ1-2, with a tentative D call TRBD1 (5 bases). Germline loops: CDR1 SGHRS, CDR2 YFSETQ. This CDR3 region has 13 residues. The V end was cut by 3 bases, the J end by 10 bases, with 16 bases between. The CDR3 sequence is CASSSGTGPSYTF. The CDR3 DNA reads TGCGCCAGCAGCTCAGGAACAGGTCCCTCCTACACCTTC.

This clonotype has ten or more counts. The V gene is TRBV27, the J gene TRBJ1-2, with TRBD1 as a possible D gene (6 bases). Trimming stripped 0 bases from V and 4 bases from J, with 9 bases between. This CDR3 is 14 amino acids long. Germline V gives CDR1 MNHEY, CDR2 SMNVEV (reference sequence). DNA of the CDR3: TGTGCCAGCAGTTTATCCGGGGGCCCCTATGGCTACACCTTC. This encodes CASSLSGGPYGYTF.

V and J are TRBV3-1 and TRBJ1-2, with 11 bases identical to TRBD1. This CDR3 region has 15 residues. V was pared by 1 base and J by 4 bases, with 2 bases of the junction left unmatched. CDR1 is LGHDT, CDR2 YNNKEL, per germline (reference sequence). The CDR3 sequence: CASSQGGTGGYGYTF. DNA for the CDR3: TGTGCCAGCAGCCAAGGGGGGACAGGGGGCTATGGCTACACCTTC.

The CDR3: CASSPERGAISTGELFF. CDR3 nucleotide sequence: TGTGCCAGCAGCCCAGAACGGGGGGCCATATCCACCGGGGAGCTGTTTTTT. V gene TRBV7-9 combines with J gene TRBJ2-2, with D maybe TRBD2 (7 bases). CDR3 length: 17 residues. Germline CDR1 reads SEHNR; CDR2 reads FQNEAQ (reference sequence). Deletions cut 5 bases from V and 4 bases from J, with 20 bases between.

This clonotype was observed at least ten times. V gene TRBV30 combines with J gene TRBJ2-5; TRBD2 matches at 8 bases. Trimming removed 4 bases from V and 2 bases from J; junction bases left unmatched: 3. The germline gives CDR1 GTSNPN, CDR2 SVGIG (reference sequence). CDR3 size: 13 residues. The CDR3 here is CAWMGGGQETQYF. As DNA, the CDR3 is TGTGCCTGGATGGGCGGGGGGCAAGAGACCCAGTACTTC.

The sample holds many counts of this clonotype. V gene TRBV20-1 combines with J gene TRBJ2-3, with D perhaps TRBD2 (5 bases). Germline CDR1 reads DFQATT; CDR2 reads SNEGSKA (reference sequence). CDR3 size: 14 residues. V lost 4 bases and J lost 4, with 15 bases in between. This chain's CDR3 is CSATGSLASDTQYF. The CDR3, as DNA: TGCAGTGCTACGGGATCCCTGGCATCAGATACGCAGTATTTT.

A word on this clonotype: This sequence may be a read error, since a much larger clone differs from it by one base. This chain connects TRBV6-1 to TRBJ1-2; D not resolved. Germline V lookup: CDR1 MNHNS, CDR2 SASEGT. Trimming removed 5 bases from V and 3 bases from J, with 10 bases in between. This CDR3 has 13 amino acids. The CDR3 loop reads CASSPDGYYGYTF. Here the CDR3 DNA reads TGTGCCAGCAGTCCGGACGGATACTATGGCTACACCTTC.

This clonotype was counted once. This chain joins TRBV4-2 and TRBJ2-6; no definite D call. The CDR3 is 18 residues long. The V and J ends lost 1 base and 4 bases respectively, with 17 bases between them. CDR1 and CDR2 from the germline V gene are LGHNA and YNFKEQ. The CDR3 loop reads CASSQVLAIRKGANVLTF. In DNA, the CDR3 is TGTGCCAGCAGCCAAGTTTTGGCGATACGGAAAGGGGCCAACGTCCTGACTTTC.

The chain couples TRBV15 to TRBJ1-3; tentative D call: TRBD1 (6 bases). Germline CDR1 and CDR2: LNHNV and YYDKDF (reference sequence). The CDR3 is 14 amino acids. V gave up 5 bases and J gave up 0 bases, with 8 bases separating them. CDR3 region: CATSAGDSGNTIYF. In nucleotides, the CDR3 is TGTGCCACCAGCGCAGGGGACTCTGGAAACACCATATATTTT.

This clonotype was observed many times. The J gene is TRBJ2-1, the V gene TRBV18; D gene unclear. The CDR3 length is 18 residues. Trimming stripped 6 bases from V and 1 base from J, with 22 bases between. Per germline, CDR1 KGHSH and CDR2 LQKENI. CDR3 sequence reads: CASSTHPFRPPSYNEQFF. Here the CDR3 DNA reads TGTGCCAGCTCCACACACCCTTTTAGGCCCCCGTCCTACAATGAGCAGTTCTTC.